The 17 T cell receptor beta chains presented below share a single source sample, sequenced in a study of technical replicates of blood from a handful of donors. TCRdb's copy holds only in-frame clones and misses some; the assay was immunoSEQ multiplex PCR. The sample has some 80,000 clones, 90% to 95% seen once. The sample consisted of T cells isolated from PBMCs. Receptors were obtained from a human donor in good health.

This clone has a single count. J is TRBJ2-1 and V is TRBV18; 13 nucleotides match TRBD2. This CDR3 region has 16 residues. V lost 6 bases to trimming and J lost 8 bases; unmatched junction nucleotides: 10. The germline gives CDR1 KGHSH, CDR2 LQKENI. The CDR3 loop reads CASSQSGTSGAYEQFF. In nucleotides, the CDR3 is TGTGCCAGCTCCCAATCCGGGACTAGCGGGGCCTATGAGCAGTTCTTC. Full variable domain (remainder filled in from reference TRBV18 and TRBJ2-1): NAGVMQNPRHLVRRRGQEARLRCSPMKGHSHVYWYRQLPEEGLKFMVYLQKENIIDESGMPKERFSAEFPKEGPSILRIQQVVRGDSAAYFCASSQSGTSGAYEQFFGPGTRLTVL.

CDR3 residues: CASSPPVGGDEQYF. CDR3 nucleotide sequence: TGTGCCAGCTCACCACCGGTAGGGGGGGACGAGCAGTACTTC. The chain joins TRBV18 to TRBJ2-7; TRBD2 is a possible D gene (7 bases). CDR3 size: 14 residues. Germline V gene data show CDR1 as KGHSH and CDR2 as LQKENI. V dropped 0 bases and J dropped 5 bases, with 11 bases sitting between them.

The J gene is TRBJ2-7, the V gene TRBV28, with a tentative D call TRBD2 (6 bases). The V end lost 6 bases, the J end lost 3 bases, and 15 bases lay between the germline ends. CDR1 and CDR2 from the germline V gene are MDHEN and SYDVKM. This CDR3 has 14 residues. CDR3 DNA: TGTGCCAGCAGCTACCCACAGGACTACTACGAGCAGTACTTC. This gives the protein CASSYPQDYYEQYF.

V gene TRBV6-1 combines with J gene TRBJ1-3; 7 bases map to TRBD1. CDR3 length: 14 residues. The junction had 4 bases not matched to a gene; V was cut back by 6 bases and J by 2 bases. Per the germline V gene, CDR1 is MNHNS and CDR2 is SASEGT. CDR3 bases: TGTGCCAGCAGGACACAGGGGACTGGAAACACCATATATTTT. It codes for CASRTQGTGNTIYF.

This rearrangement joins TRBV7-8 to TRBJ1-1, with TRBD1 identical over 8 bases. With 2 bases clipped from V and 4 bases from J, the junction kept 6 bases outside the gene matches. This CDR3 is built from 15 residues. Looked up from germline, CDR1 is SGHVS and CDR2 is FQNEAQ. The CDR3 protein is CASSLRGQGSTEAFF. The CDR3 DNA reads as TGTGCCAGCAGCTTACGAGGACAGGGTTCCACTGAAGCTTTCTTT.

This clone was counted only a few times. CDR3 in amino acids: CASSQGRPASNQPQHF. The CDR3 DNA reads TGCGCCAGCAGCCAAGGGAGACCGGCTAGCAATCAGCCCCAGCATTTT. The chain has TRBV4-1 and TRBJ1-5, with D unresolved. Germline CDR1 is MGHRA and CDR2 is YSYEKL. The V and J ends lost 1 base and 0 bases respectively, with 10 bases between them. The CDR3 is 16 residues long.

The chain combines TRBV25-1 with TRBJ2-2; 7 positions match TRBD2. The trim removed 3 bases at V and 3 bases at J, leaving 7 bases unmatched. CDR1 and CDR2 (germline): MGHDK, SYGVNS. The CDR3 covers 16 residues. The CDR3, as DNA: TGTGCCAGCAGTGAGGATAGGGGACTACACACCGGGGAGCTGTTTTTT. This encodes CASSEDRGLHTGELFF.

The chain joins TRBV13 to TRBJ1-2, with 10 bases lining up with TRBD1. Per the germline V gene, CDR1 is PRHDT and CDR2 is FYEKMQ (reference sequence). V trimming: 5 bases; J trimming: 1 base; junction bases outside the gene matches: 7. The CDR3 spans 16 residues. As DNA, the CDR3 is TGTGCCAGCAGCACAGGCGGGACAGGGGATAACTATGGCTACACCTTC. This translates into CASSTGGTGDNYGYTF. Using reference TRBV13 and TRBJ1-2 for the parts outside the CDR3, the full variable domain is AAGVIQSPRHLIKEKRETATLKCYPIPRHDTVYWYQQGPGQDPQFLISFYEKMQSDKGSIPDRFSAQQFSDYHSELNMSSLELGDSALYFCASSTGGTGDNYGYTFGSGTRLTVV.

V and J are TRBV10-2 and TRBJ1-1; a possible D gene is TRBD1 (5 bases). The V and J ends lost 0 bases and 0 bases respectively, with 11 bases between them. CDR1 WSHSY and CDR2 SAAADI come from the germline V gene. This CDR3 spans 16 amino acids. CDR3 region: CASSESPGGVNTEAFF. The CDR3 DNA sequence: TGCGCCAGCAGTGAGTCACCCGGGGGGGTGAACACTGAAGCTTTCTTT.

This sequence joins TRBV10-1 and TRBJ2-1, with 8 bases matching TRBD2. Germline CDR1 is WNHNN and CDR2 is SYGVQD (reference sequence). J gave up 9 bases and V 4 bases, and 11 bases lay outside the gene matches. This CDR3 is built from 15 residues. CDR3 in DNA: TGCGCCAGCAGTGGGAGAGCGGGAGCTAGAAGTGAGCAGTTCTTC. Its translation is CASSGRAGARSEQFF.

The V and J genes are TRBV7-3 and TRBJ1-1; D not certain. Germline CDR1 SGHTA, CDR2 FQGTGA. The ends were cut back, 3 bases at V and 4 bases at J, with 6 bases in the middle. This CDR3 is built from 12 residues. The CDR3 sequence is CASSFGFTEAFF. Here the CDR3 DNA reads TGTGCCAGCAGCTTCGGGTTCACTGAAGCTTTCTTT. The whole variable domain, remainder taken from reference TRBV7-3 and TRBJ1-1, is GAGVSQTPSNKVTEKGKYVELRCDPISGHTALYWYRQSLGQGPEFLIYFQGTGAADDSGLPNDRFFAVRPEGSVSTLKIQRTERGDSAVYLCASSFGFTEAFFGQGTRLTVV.

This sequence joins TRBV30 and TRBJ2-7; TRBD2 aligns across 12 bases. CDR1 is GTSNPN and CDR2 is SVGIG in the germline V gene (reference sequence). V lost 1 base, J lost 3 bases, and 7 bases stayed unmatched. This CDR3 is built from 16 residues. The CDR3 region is CAWSGVASGRGYEQYF. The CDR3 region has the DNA TGTGCCTGGAGTGGGGTGGCTAGCGGGAGGGGCTACGAGCAGTACTTC.

The CDR3 DNA reads TGTGCCAGCAGCCTAACCAAGCGGGAGAGTCCTGTCACAGAGCAGTTCTTC. Its translation: CASSLTKRESPVTEQFF. V and J are TRBV4-2 and TRBJ2-1, with 8 nucleotides matching TRBD2. J was trimmed by 10 bases and V by 4 bases; bases with no gene match: 18. The CDR3 is 17 amino acids. Germline values: CDR1 LGHNA, CDR2 YNFKEQ.

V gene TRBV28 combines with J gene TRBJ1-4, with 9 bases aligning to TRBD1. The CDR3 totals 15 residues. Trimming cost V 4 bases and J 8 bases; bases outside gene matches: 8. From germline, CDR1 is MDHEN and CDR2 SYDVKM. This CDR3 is CASSSDRDRVEKLFF. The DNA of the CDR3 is TGTGCCAGCAGTTCCGACCGGGACAGGGTGGAAAAACTGTTTTTT.

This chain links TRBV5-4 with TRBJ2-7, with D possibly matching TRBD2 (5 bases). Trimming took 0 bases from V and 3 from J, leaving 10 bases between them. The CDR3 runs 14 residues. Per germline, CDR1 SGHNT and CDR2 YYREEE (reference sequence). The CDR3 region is CASSLGGWDYEQYF. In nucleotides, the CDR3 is TGTGCCAGCAGCTTGGGCGGGTGGGACTACGAGCAGTACTTC.

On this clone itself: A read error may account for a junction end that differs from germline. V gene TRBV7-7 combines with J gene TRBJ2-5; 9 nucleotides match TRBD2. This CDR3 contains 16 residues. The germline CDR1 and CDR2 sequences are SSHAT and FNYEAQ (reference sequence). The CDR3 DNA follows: TGTGCTAGCAGCTTAGGCGCGACTAGCGGTCACGAGACCCAGTACTTC. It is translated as CASSLGATSGHETQYF.

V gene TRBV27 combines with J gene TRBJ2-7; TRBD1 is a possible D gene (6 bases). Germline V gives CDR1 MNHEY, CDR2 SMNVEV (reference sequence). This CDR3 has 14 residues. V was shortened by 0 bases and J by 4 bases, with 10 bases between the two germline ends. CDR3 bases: TGTGCCAGCAGTTTATCGGGCAGGGGATACGAGCAGTACTTC. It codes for CASSLSGRGYEQYF.